These 19 T cell receptor beta chains came from one sample sequenced in a study of cytomegalovirus exposure and HLA in healthy donors (dated by TCRdb to 2015 to 2018). Libraries were built with the immunoSEQ multiplex PCR assay. A mixture of 60 forward primers for TCR Vbeta segments and 13 reverse primers for TCR Jbeta segments was used in the multiplex PCR. The table was pulled from immuneACCESS by TCRdb, which kept in-frame rearrangements only. Such tables lose some clones; where checked, under half of the loss comes from unresolved V genes, and the rest has no known cause. A total of 90,000 to 150,000 clones appear in this sample, 77% of them only once. The ten largest make up roughly 5% of the sample. The sequenced sample consisted of PBMCs. The receptors originated from a middle-aged man in good health and CMV-seropositive.

The gene calls are TRBV6-5 and TRBJ2-1; D is unresolved. V lost 5 bases, J lost 5 bases, and 7 bases lay in between. In germline, CDR1 is MNHEY, CDR2 SVGAGI. The CDR3 length is 12 residues. DNA for the CDR3: TGTGCCAGCAGTCCCCCTAACAATGAGCAGTTCTTC. Its translation: CASSPPNNEQFF.

The chain joins TRBV7-9 to TRBJ2-1, with TRBD1 as a possible D gene (5 bases). The germline gives CDR1 SEHNR, CDR2 FQNEAQ (reference sequence). The CDR3 loop spans 13 amino acids. Trimming removed 8 bases at V and 5 bases at J, with 13 bases between. This CDR3 reads CASARQGNNEQFF. CDR3 bases: TGTGCCAGCGCGCGCCAGGGAAACAATGAGCAGTTCTTC.

This clone was detected only a few times. Compared with germline, one end of the junction differs, possibly owing to a read error. This chain connects TRBV7-7 to TRBJ2-1; the match to TRBD2 covers 10 bases. The CDR3 is 15 residues long. The germline V gene has CDR1 SSHAT and CDR2 FNYEAQ (reference sequence). CDR3 nucleotides: TGTGCTAGCAGCGAAGCGGGGGGGCCCCTCAATGAGCAGTTCTTC. Residues: CASSEAGGPLNEQFF.

This chain connects TRBV6-4 to TRBJ2-2; TRBD1 is a possible D gene (6 bases). The germline V gene has CDR1 MRHNA and CDR2 SNTAGT. The CDR3 is made up of 14 amino acids. The V gene lost 4 bases and the J gene lost 4 bases, with 10 bases spanning the gap. The CDR3 DNA reads TGTGCCAGCAGTGTGGGGGCGGGCACCGGGGAGCTGTTTTTT. Translating gives CASSVGAGTGELFF.

The chain has TRBV30 and TRBJ1-2; TRBD1 matches 7 bases. This CDR3 is built from 14 residues. The ends lost 5 bases at V and 4 bases at J; junction bases unmatched: 10. Germline V gene lookup returns CDR1 GTSNPN and CDR2 SVGIG (reference sequence). The CDR3 loop is CAWGPGTASYGYTF. As DNA, the CDR3 is TGTGCCTGGGGACCCGGGACAGCTTCCTATGGCTACACCTTC.

The genes are TRBV11-2 and TRBJ1-2; no firm D call. Germline CDR1 and CDR2: SGHAT and FQNNGV. The CDR3 runs 15 residues. Trimming took 5 bases from V and 2 from J, leaving 15 bases between them. The CDR3 is CASSPLDRRNYGYTF. CDR3 in DNA: TGTGCCAGCAGCCCCCTTGATAGGCGGAACTATGGCTACACCTTC.

The chain employs TRBV27 and TRBJ1-1; 7 nucleotides line up with TRBD1. This CDR3 contains 15 residues. V shed 5 bases and J 0 bases; nucleotides not matched to a gene: 6. Per the germline V gene, CDR1 is MNHEY and CDR2 is SMNVEV (reference sequence). The CDR3 sequence: CASSPQGLLNTEAFF. The CDR3 DNA is TGTGCCAGCAGTCCACAGGGGCTCTTGAACACTGAAGCTTTCTTT.

The chain is built from TRBV19 and TRBJ1-5; TRBD1 is a possible D gene (5 bases). This CDR3 comprises 16 residues. Per germline, CDR1 LNHDA and CDR2 SQIVND (reference sequence). V was trimmed by 10 bases and J by 2 bases, leaving 21 bases between them. Here the CDR3 DNA reads TGTGCCACCGAATCCGGGGGGTTGGTCGGCAATCAGCCCCAGCATTTT. The encoded protein is CATESGGLVGNQPQHF.

This clone turned up a few times. J is TRBJ2-1 and V is TRBV7-2, with D tentatively TRBD2 (5 bases). Deletions cut 3 bases from V and 6 bases from J, with 15 bases between. The CDR3 length is 15 residues. Germline CDR1 and CDR2: SGHTA and FQGNSA. Written as DNA, the CDR3 is TGTGCCAGCAGCTTCTCTCGCGGGTGGCGCAATGAGCAGTTCTTC. Translating it yields CASSFSRGWRNEQFF.

The CDR3 DNA follows: TGTGCCAGCAGCACCCGGGCGGGTATGAACACTGAAGCTTTCTTT. Translated: CASSTRAGMNTEAFF. This chain uses TRBV9 with TRBJ1-1; D unclear. Trimming pared 4 bases from V and 0 bases from J, leaving 13 bases between. This CDR3 region has 15 residues. Germline CDR1 reads SGDLS; CDR2 reads YYNGEE.

This clone has just one count. V usage is TRBV28 and J usage is TRBJ1-1, with D perhaps TRBD1 (5 bases). V lost 5 bases to trimming and J lost 1 base, with 14 bases between them. Germline V gene sequence: CDR1 MDHEN, CDR2 SYDVKM. The CDR3 contains 15 residues. CDR3 bases: TGTGCCAGCAGTCCCCCCAGGGTGCAGAACACTGAAGCTTTCTTT. Translation: CASSPPRVQNTEAFF.

Only a few counts were recorded for this clone. The chain uses TRBV10-3 and TRBJ1-6; D gene unclear. There are 14 residues in the CDR3. The germline V gene encodes CDR1 ENHRY and CDR2 SYGVKD. The V end lost 10 bases, the J end lost 7 bases, and 17 bases lay between the germline ends. The CDR3 here is CASGSTTGNSPLHF. CDR3 bases: TGTGCCAGCGGTTCTACGACGGGAAATTCACCCCTCCACTTT.

The rearrangement joins TRBV6-4 to TRBJ1-2; 10 bases fit TRBD1. The CDR3 contains 15 residues. The germline CDR1 and CDR2 sequences are MRHNA and SNTAGT. V lost 5 bases, J lost 4 bases, and 7 bases stayed unmatched. The CDR3 nucleotides are TGTGCCAGCAGTCCCTCCGGGACAGGGGTCTATGGCTACACCTTC. As protein: CASSPSGTGVYGYTF.

This clone was detected once. The chain is built from TRBV30 and TRBJ1-2; D perhaps matches TRBD1 (5 bases). CDR1 is GTSNPN and CDR2 is SVGIG in the germline V gene (reference sequence). The CDR3 has 14 residues. Between the trimmed V and J ends, which lost 0 bases and 9 bases, there was a span of 17 bases. The CDR3 DNA reads as TGTGCCTGGAGTGTTGACAGTCACTCTCCCCGCTACACCTTC. Translated: CAWSVDSHSPRYTF.

The chain is built from TRBV30 and TRBJ2-7; TRBD1 matches at 7 bases. The CDR3 contains 15 residues. CDR1 and CDR2 from the germline V gene are GTSNPN and SVGIG (reference sequence). V dropped 0 bases and J dropped 2; count of bases not matched to a gene: 7. CDR3 in DNA: TGTGCCTGGAGTGTGTTGGGTCAGGGGGCCTACGAGCAGTACTTC. This encodes CAWSVLGQGAYEQYF.

This clone was detected a few times. The CDR3 reads CASTMDRGGEKLFF. The DNA for the CDR3 is TGTGCCAGCACTATGGACAGGGGAGGTGAAAAACTGTTTTTT. The chain combines TRBV2 with TRBJ1-4, with 9 bases lining up with TRBD1. The CDR3 length is 14 residues. V gave up 7 bases and J gave up 7 bases; unmatched junction bases: 7. Germline V gene data show CDR1 as SNHLY and CDR2 as FYNNEI.

The genes are TRBV28 and TRBJ2-2; D perhaps matches TRBD1 (5 bases). There are 15 residues in the CDR3. Germline assignment: CDR1 MDHEN and CDR2 SYDVKM. The V gene lost 3 bases and the J gene lost 7 bases, with 15 bases spanning the gap. The CDR3 loop is CASSFLPQGIGELFF. CDR3 DNA: TGTGCCAGCAGTTTCCTACCTCAGGGAATCGGGGAGCTGTTTTTT.

In DNA form, the CDR3 reads TGCGCCAGCAGCCAAGAGGCAGGGTCGGGCTATGGCTACACCTTC. Amino acids: CASSQEAGSGYGYTF. The rearrangement joins TRBV4-1 to TRBJ1-2; tentative D call: TRBD1 (5 bases). Germline CDR1 and CDR2: MGHRA and YSYEKL. Between the trimmed V and J ends, which lost 0 bases and 4 bases, there was a span of 12 bases. The CDR3 spans 15 residues.

Comment on this clone: One end of the junction does not line up with germline, which may come from a read error. V and J are TRBV7-2 and TRBJ2-2, with D tentatively TRBD2 (6 bases). The CDR3 covers 13 residues. Looked up from germline, CDR1 is SGHTA and CDR2 is FQGNSA. This CDR3 is CASSLQVGREVFF. CDR3 nucleotides: TGTGCCAGCAGCCTACAAGTCGGCAGGGAGGTGTTTTTT.